The 29 T cell receptor beta chains reported below all come from one sample, sequenced in a study of blood T cell repertoires in COVID-19. Sequenced by immunoSEQ multiplex PCR; TCRdb stores in-frame clones only, minus some. Among approximately 98,000 clones listed, 80% to 85% were seen once. The material sequenced was peripheral blood. The receptors originated from a man in his sixties with acute or convalescent COVID-19.

The chain carries TRBV6-5 and TRBJ1-6, with 8 bases that match TRBD1. The CDR3 consists of 15 residues. Looked up from germline, CDR1 is MNHEY and CDR2 is SVGAGI. V dropped 5 bases and J dropped 2; count of bases not matched to a gene: 2. CDR3 amino acids: CASSQGAAYNSPLHF. DNA for the CDR3: TGTGCCAGCAGTCAGGGGGCGGCCTATAATTCACCCCTCCACTTT.

This clone was observed a handful of times. The genes are TRBV10-3 and TRBJ1-1; 7 bases map to TRBD1. CDR1 ENHRY and CDR2 SYGVKD come from the germline V gene. The V and J ends lost 5 bases and 2 bases, in that order; junction bases with no gene match: 2. This CDR3 region has 13 residues. The CDR3: CAISWTGNTEAFF. CDR3 in DNA: TGTGCCATCAGTTGGACAGGAAACACTGAAGCTTTCTTT.

This clone was counted between two and nine times. This rearrangement joins TRBV11-3 to TRBJ2-3, with TRBD1 matching 8 bases. CDR1 and CDR2 from the germline V gene are SGHNT and YENEEA. J lost 2 bases, V lost 4 bases, and 11 bases had no gene match. The CDR3 loop spans 17 amino acids. Written as DNA, the CDR3 is TGTGCCAGCAGCTCTTGGACAGGGCCCCTCCCCACAGATACGCAGTATTTT. Translation gives CASSSWTGPLPTDTQYF. The full variable domain, its missing parts supplied by reference TRBV11-3 and TRBJ2-3, is EAGVVQSPRYKIIEKKQPVAFWCNPISGHNTLYWYLQNLGQGPELLIRYENEEAVDDSQLPKDRFSAERLKGVDSTLKIQPAELGDSAVYLCASSSWTGPLPTDTQYFGPGTRLTVL.

The chain joins TRBV15 to TRBJ1-5, with a weak D call TRBD1 (5 bases). CDR1 is LNHNV and CDR2 is YYDKDF in the germline V gene (reference sequence). V lost 0 bases and J lost 3, with 9 bases in between. This CDR3 has 15 amino acids. The CDR3 sequence is CATSRDRVINQPQHF. The CDR3 DNA follows: TGTGCCACCAGCAGAGACAGGGTAATCAATCAGCCCCAGCATTTT.

The gene calls are TRBV3-1 (or the pseudogene TRBV3-2) and TRBJ1-5; a possible D gene is TRBD1 (6 bases). The V gene lost 1 base and the J gene lost 3 bases, with 10 bases spanning the gap. Germline CDR1 reads LGHDT; CDR2 reads YNNKEL (reference sequence). CDR3 length: 15 amino acids. The CDR3 protein is CASSQGTVTNQPQHF. For the CDR3, the DNA is TGTGCCAGCAGCCAAGGGACAGTTACCAATCAGCCCCAGCATTTT.

The gene calls are TRBV7-9 and TRBJ1-2, with 10 nucleotides matching TRBD1. CDR1 SEHNR and CDR2 FQNEAQ come from the germline V gene (reference sequence). Trimming removed 5 bases from V and 8 bases from J; junction bases left unmatched: 8. The CDR3 has 14 amino acids. The DNA of the CDR3 is TGTGCCAGCAGCCCCCCCGGGACAGGGGTCGGCTACACCTTC. This encodes CASSPPGTGVGYTF.

The chain links TRBV21-1 to TRBJ2-7; the table assigns TRBD2, which was not confirmed against the DNA. TRBV21-1 is marked as a pseudogene. The CDR3 is 12 amino acids. The CDR3 sequence: CASTRLQHEQYV. Written as DNA, the CDR3 is TGTGCCAGCACCAGACTCCAGCACGAGCAGTACGTC.

The chain uses TRBV20-1 and TRBJ2-1; 12 nucleotides match TRBD2. The ends lost 6 bases at V and 14 bases at J; junction bases unmatched: 5. The germline CDR1 and CDR2 sequences are DFQATT and SNEGSKA (reference sequence). This CDR3 has 11 residues. CDR3 loop: CSAQRLAGEFF. The CDR3 DNA reads as TGCAGTGCGCAGAGACTAGCGGGGGAGTTCTTC.

This clone was observed a handful of times. The gene calls are TRBV29-1 and TRBJ1-1; D perhaps matches TRBD1 (6 bases). V was shortened by 5 bases and J by 7 bases, with 14 bases between the two germline ends. Germline-derived CDR1 and CDR2 are SQVTM and ANQGSEA. The CDR3 covers 12 residues. This CDR3 is CSVRTDRSEAFF. CDR3 DNA: TGCAGCGTTCGGACAGATAGAAGTGAAGCTTTCTTT. Combining the CDR3 with reference TRBV29-1 and TRBJ1-1 gives the whole variable domain SAVISQKPSRDICQRGTSLTIQCQVDSQVTMMFWYRQQPGQSLTLIATANQGSEATYESGFVIDKFPISRPNLTFSTLTVSNMSPEDSSIYLCSVRTDRSEAFFGQGTRLTVV.

This chain links TRBV30 with TRBJ2-5; no firm D call. CDR1 and CDR2 (germline): GTSNPN, SVGIG (reference sequence). The CDR3 length is 10 residues. V was cut by 2 bases and J by 5 bases, with 3 bases left in between. The CDR3 sequence is CAWSQETQYF. CDR3 DNA: TGTGCCTGGAGTCAGGAGACCCAGTACTTC.

The V gene is TRBV19, the J gene TRBJ2-4; 12 bases map to TRBD1. Looked up from germline, CDR1 is LNHDA and CDR2 is SQIVND (reference sequence). The length of the CDR3 is 16 residues. V dropped 5 bases and J dropped 2; count of bases not matched to a gene: 4. The CDR3 here is CASSPGQGASKNIQYF. As DNA, the CDR3 is TGTGCCAGTAGTCCGGGACAGGGGGCCTCCAAAAACATTCAGTACTTC. Full variable domain (outside the CDR3, taken from reference TRBV19 and TRBJ2-4): DGGITQSPKYLFRKEGQNVTLSCEQNLNHDAMYWYRQDPGQGLRLIYYSQIVNDFQKGDIAEGYSVSREKKESFPLTVTSAQKNPTAFYLCASSPGQGASKNIQYFGAGTRLSVL.

The chain employs TRBV7-8 and TRBJ1-1, with 7 bases aligning to TRBD1. The CDR3 runs 13 residues. Trimming cost V 4 bases and J 4 bases; bases outside gene matches: 3. Germline V CDR1 and CDR2: SGHVS, FQNEAQ. The CDR3 nucleotides read TGTGCCAGCAGCTCACGGACAGGCACTGAAGCTTTCTTT. Its protein is CASSSRTGTEAFF.

The chain combines TRBV4-3 with TRBJ2-3, with D perhaps TRBD2 (6 bases). Per germline, CDR1 LGHNA and CDR2 YSLEER. This CDR3 region has 14 residues. The ends were cut back, 1 base at V and 3 bases at J, with 8 bases in the middle. The DNA of the CDR3 is TGCGCCAGCAGCCAAGGACTAGATACAGATACGCAGTATTTT. This encodes CASSQGLDTDTQYF.

The CDR3: CSVLVAGAHGYTF. In nucleotides, the CDR3 is TGCAGCGTTCTCGTGGCGGGGGCTCATGGCTACACCTTC. The chain combines TRBV29-1 with TRBJ1-2, with D maybe TRBD1 (6 bases). With 5 bases removed from V and 6 bases from J, the gap between germline ends came to 16 bases. The CDR3 length is 13 residues. Germline V gene sequence: CDR1 SQVTM, CDR2 ANQGSEA.

The chain employs TRBV29-1 and TRBJ2-7; 8 bases agree with TRBD1. This CDR3 has 13 residues. With V trimmed by 1 base and J by 5 bases, 4 bases remained unmatched. Per germline, CDR1 SQVTM and CDR2 ANQGSEA. The CDR3 DNA is TGCAGCGTTGAAGGTCAGGGGGCGAACGAGCAGTACTTC. It specifies CSVEGQGANEQYF.

V and J are TRBV19 and TRBJ1-2, with 7 bases aligning to TRBD1. Looked up from germline, CDR1 is LNHDA and CDR2 is SQIVND (reference sequence). V lost 3 bases, J lost 0 bases, and 4 bases stayed unmatched. This CDR3 is 15 amino acids long. Here the CDR3 reads CASSIPGQSNYGYTF. The CDR3 coding sequence is TGTGCCAGTAGTATCCCGGGACAGTCTAACTATGGCTACACCTTC.

This clone came up a few times. The V and J genes are TRBV7-2 and TRBJ2-5, with TRBD2 identical over 11 bases. Per germline, CDR1 SGHTA and CDR2 FQGNSA. This CDR3 has 14 amino acids. J was trimmed by 4 bases and V by 5 bases; bases with no gene match: 3. The chain's CDR3 is CASSATSGRETQYF. The CDR3 nucleotides read TGTGCCAGCAGCGCTACTAGCGGGAGAGAGACCCAGTACTTC.

This clone was counted only a few times. The V gene is TRBV7-2, the J gene TRBJ2-3; D is uncertain. There are 15 residues in the CDR3. The germline V and J ends were trimmed by 2 bases and 6 bases, with 15 bases remaining between them. The germline gives CDR1 SGHTA, CDR2 FQGNSA. Written as DNA, the CDR3 is TGTGCCAGCAGCTTAATGCGGCCGTTATCGGATACGCAGTATTTT. Translating it yields CASSLMRPLSDTQYF.

The rearrangement joins TRBV2 to TRBJ2-1; D is ambiguous. V was cut by 1 base and J by 7 bases, with 11 bases left in between. In germline, CDR1 is SNHLY, CDR2 FYNNEI. CDR3 length: 14 amino acids. The CDR3 is CASSEDYRRNEQFF. The CDR3 bases are TGTGCCAGCAGTGAAGACTACCGTCGAAATGAGCAGTTCTTC.

The V and J genes are TRBV13 and TRBJ2-2; TRBD2 matches at 10 bases. Trimming at V came to 6 bases and at J to 1 base, leaving 11 bases not matched to a gene. This CDR3 comprises 18 residues. The V gene's germline CDR1 is PRHDT and CDR2 FYEKMQ (reference sequence). CDR3 nucleotide sequence: TGTGCCAGCAGTTTGGGATCCGGGACTAGCGTGAACACCGGGGAGCTGTTTTTT. Encoded protein: CASSLGSGTSVNTGELFF.

This clone was picked up one time. The V call is TRBV30, the J call TRBJ1-2; the D is unclear. Germline V gene data show CDR1 as GTSNPN and CDR2 as SVGIG (reference sequence). This CDR3 is built from 12 residues. The germline V and J ends were trimmed by 5 bases and 5 bases, with 12 bases remaining between them. CDR3 coding DNA: TGTGCCTGGGGGGTGCCGGGGTATGGCTACACCTTC. Its protein is CAWGVPGYGYTF.

The V and J genes are TRBV7-9 and TRBJ1-1, with 7 bases that match TRBD1. The V and J ends lost 1 base and 4 bases, in that order; junction bases with no gene match: 6. The CDR3 runs 15 residues. Germline assignment: CDR1 SEHNR and CDR2 FQNEAQ (reference sequence). The DNA of the CDR3 is TGTGCCAGCAGCTTAGGAGGGGGCGCGGCCACTGAAGCTTTCTTT. Its protein is CASSLGGGAATEAFF.

The chain uses TRBV11-3 and TRBJ1-5; maybe TRBD1 (6 bases). The germline CDR1 and CDR2 sequences are SGHNT and YENEEA. CDR3 length: 14 residues. V was shortened by 5 bases and J by 1 base, with 9 bases between the two germline ends. The CDR3 loop reads CASSKQGSNQPQHF. As DNA, the CDR3 is TGTGCCAGCAGCAAACAGGGAAGCAATCAGCCCCAGCATTTT.

The chain joins TRBV30 to TRBJ1-1; D is perhaps TRBD1 (6 bases). Germline CDR1 reads GTSNPN; CDR2 reads SVGIG (reference sequence). The CDR3 spans 14 residues. V lost 5 bases to trimming and J lost 4 bases, with 17 bases between them. The CDR3 loop is CAWGRRQVSTEAFF. The CDR3 nucleotides read TGTGCCTGGGGGCGCAGACAGGTGTCCACTGAAGCTTTCTTT.

The V gene is TRBV5-4, the J gene TRBJ2-4, with TRBD2 matching 12 bases. Germline CDR1 and CDR2: SGHNT and YYREEE (reference sequence). This CDR3 comprises 16 residues. V gave up 4 bases and J gave up 8 bases; unmatched junction bases: 10. The CDR3 is CASSPGLAGTKDIQYF. The CDR3 region has the DNA TGTGCCAGCAGCCCAGGACTAGCGGGGACAAAGGACATTCAGTACTTC.

The gene calls are TRBV28 and TRBJ1-4, with no clear D. Trimming cost V 6 bases and J 0 bases, with 20 bases left between them. The CDR3 spans 18 residues. Germline CDR1 is MDHEN and CDR2 is SYDVKM. The CDR3 reads CASSPPSREVATNEKLFF. The CDR3 DNA is TGTGCCAGCAGCCCCCCCTCTAGGGAGGTGGCAACTAATGAAAAACTGTTTTTT.

A few counts support this clone. The chain carries TRBV7-9 and TRBJ2-7; no definite D call. The CDR3 is made up of 11 amino acids. Germline CDR1 and CDR2: SEHNR and FQNEAQ (reference sequence). Deletions cut 6 bases from V and 3 bases from J, with 6 bases between. The CDR3 loop reads CASRSLYEQYF. The CDR3 DNA sequence: TGTGCCAGCAGATCCCTCTACGAGCAGTACTTC.

This clone was observed a single time. This rearrangement joins TRBV29-1 to TRBJ2-2; weak D call: TRBD2 (5 bases). V gave up 7 bases and J gave up 7 bases, with 13 bases separating them. Germline loops: CDR1 SQVTM, CDR2 ANQGSEA. The CDR3 spans 12 residues. The DNA of the CDR3 is TGCAGCGCTGACACTAGTGGCGGGGAGCTGTTTTTT. Translated: CSADTSGGELFF.

V is TRBV19 and J is TRBJ2-1; tentatively, D is TRBD2 (6 bases). This CDR3 is built from 15 residues. Germline assignment: CDR1 LNHDA and CDR2 SQIVND (reference sequence). V was cut by 5 bases and J by 1 base, with 12 bases left in between. The CDR3 DNA is TGTGCCAGTAGTCGAAGCGGGCGATCCTACAATGAGCAGTTCTTC. Translation gives CASSRSGRSYNEQFF. The variable domain in full, completed from reference TRBV19 and TRBJ2-1, reads DGGITQSPKYLFRKEGQNVTLSCEQNLNHDAMYWYRQDPGQGLRLIYYSQIVNDFQKGDIAEGYSVSREKKESFPLTVTSAQKNPTAFYLCASSRSGRSYNEQFFGPGTRLTVL.